This T cell receptor (beta chain) originates from a study of regulatory T cells in long-lasting Graves disease. Construction of the TCR beta libraries employed iRepertoire HTBI primers in conjunction with Arm-PCR of CDR3 regions. MiXCR was run by TCRdb on the multiplex PCR reads, yielding one entry per CDR3 protein. The sample records a few hundred thousand distinct CDR3 sequences, 12% to 15% being singletons. Time point specified: newly diagnosed GD, antithyroid drugs for less than 3 months. Researchers made the TCR library from RNA that was extracted from PBMCs. The CDR3 extends over 15 amino acids. V was clipped by 7 bases and J by 8 bases; unmatched bases: 14. The sample was also linked to a second study, of T cells in Graves' hyperthyroidism and ophthalmopathy.

The rearrangement uses TRBV12-3 or TRBV12-4 and TRBJ2-1, with 7 bases that match TRBD2. This clonotype was sampled from a woman in her forties or fifties with Graves disease. The sequenced sample was peripheral blood mononuclear cells (PBMCs), obtained at new diagnosis, from a patient treated with antithyroid drugs. The CDR3 loop reads CASTKRPWGGDEQFF. The CDR3 DNA is TGTGCCAGCACCAAGCGTCCGTGGGGGGGAGATGAGCAGTTCTTC.